This T cell receptor beta chain was recorded in a study of blood T cell repertoires in COVID-19. Study as a whole: Spain, Italy and the United States supplied samples that represented acute and convalescent COVID-19. From T cells, B-cell-depleted T cells, or PBMCs came the material, which was cDNA or gDNA.

The V gene's germline CDR1 is SGHDT and CDR2 YYEEEE. The CDR3 runs to 14 residues. V gave up 4 bases and J gave up 10 bases; unmatched junction bases: 11. In the original workflow: Reference gene primer amplification in the assay estimated nucleated cell counts. The method was immunoSEQ multiplex PCR; TCRdb's version includes in-frame clones alone and lacks a portion of them. That table furnishes V, J and clone size, whereas the DNA furnished D and trimming. Here the sample spans approximately 79,000 clones, more than 85% being singletons. This clone was seen a few times. J is TRBJ1-1 and V is TRBV5-6; 9 bases map to TRBD1. Sequenced: peripheral blood. This TCR came from a man in his 60s with acute or convalescent COVID-19. The CDR3 reads CASSQGQGFLGAFF. CDR3 sequence (DNA): TGTGCCAGCAGCCAGGGACAGGGATTCTTGGGAGCTTTCTTT.